The clone carrying this T cell receptor (beta chain) was observed a handful of times. Its matching antigen is unknown. The sample originates from a study of T-cell memory formation after mild COVID-19. About the research overall: Clustering of TCRs was largely donor specific.

Broader study findings: Largely, contracting CD4+ clones fell within CM and EM, and contracting CD8+ clones within EMRA.

The V end lost 4 bases, the J end lost 1 base, and 7 bases lay between the germline ends. The CDR3 runs 13 residues. CDR1 is MGHDK, CDR2 SYGVNS, per germline. In TCRdb, the 5' RACE reads were re-called with MiXCR into one record per CDR3 protein. Among over 300,000 distinct CDR3 sequences, 20% to 25% were seen once, and the ten largest hold 21%. The origin of this receptor is a man between 18 and 29 years old who had mild COVID-19 (a few samples of this study predate the infection). Cell type and time point are not known. The sequenced sample consisted of PBMCs or a T cell subset sorted from them (not recorded which). This chain links TRBV25-1 with TRBJ2-5; the D is unclear. The CDR3 loop reads CASSGPFQETQYF. CDR3 coding DNA: TGTGCCAGCAGTGGACCTTTCCAAGAGACCCAGTACTTC.